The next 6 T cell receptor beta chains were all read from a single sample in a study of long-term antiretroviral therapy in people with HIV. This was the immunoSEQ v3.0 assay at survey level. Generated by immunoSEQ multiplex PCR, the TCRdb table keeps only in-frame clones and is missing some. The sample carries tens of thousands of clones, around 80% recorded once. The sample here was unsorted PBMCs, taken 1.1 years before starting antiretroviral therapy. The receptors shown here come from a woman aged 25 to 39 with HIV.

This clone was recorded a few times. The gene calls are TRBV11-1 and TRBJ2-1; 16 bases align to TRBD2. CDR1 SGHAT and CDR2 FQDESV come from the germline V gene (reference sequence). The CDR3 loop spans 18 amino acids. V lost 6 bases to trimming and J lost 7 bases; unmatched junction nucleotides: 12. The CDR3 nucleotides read TGTGCCAGCAGTCACAGTCCCGGGACTAGCGGGGGGGCAAATGAGCAGTTCTTC. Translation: CASSHSPGTSGGANEQFF.

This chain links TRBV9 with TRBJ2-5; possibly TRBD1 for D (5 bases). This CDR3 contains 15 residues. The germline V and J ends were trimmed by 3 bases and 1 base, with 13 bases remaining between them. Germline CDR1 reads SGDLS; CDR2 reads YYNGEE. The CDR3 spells CASSGGRQLQETQYF. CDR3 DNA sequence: TGTGCCAGCAGCGGGGGCCGGCAGCTCCAAGAGACCCAGTACTTC. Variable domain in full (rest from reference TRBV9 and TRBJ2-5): DSGVTQTPKHLITATGQRVTLRCSPRSGDLSVYWYQQSLDQGLQFLIQYYNGEERAKGNILERFSAQQFPDLHSELNLSSLELGDSALYFCASSGGRQLQETQYFGPGTRLLVL.

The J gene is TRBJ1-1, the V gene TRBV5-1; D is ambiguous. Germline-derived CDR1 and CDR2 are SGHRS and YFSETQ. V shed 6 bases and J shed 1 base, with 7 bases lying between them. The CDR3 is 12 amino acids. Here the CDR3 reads CASTGGNTEAFF. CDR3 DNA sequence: TGCGCCAGCACAGGAGGGAACACTGAAGCTTTCTTT.

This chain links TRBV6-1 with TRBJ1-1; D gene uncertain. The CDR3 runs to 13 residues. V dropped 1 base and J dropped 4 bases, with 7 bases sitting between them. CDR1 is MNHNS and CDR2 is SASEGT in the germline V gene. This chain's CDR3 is CASSEGLTTEAFF. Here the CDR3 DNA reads TGTGCCAGCAGTGAAGGACTTACCACTGAAGCTTTCTTT.

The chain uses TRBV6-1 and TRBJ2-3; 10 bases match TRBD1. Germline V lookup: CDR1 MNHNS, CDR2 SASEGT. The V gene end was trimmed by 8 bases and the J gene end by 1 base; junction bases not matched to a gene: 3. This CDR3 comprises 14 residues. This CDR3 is CASGDRGGTDTQYF. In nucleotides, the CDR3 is TGTGCCAGCGGGGACAGGGGAGGCACAGATACGCAGTATTTT.

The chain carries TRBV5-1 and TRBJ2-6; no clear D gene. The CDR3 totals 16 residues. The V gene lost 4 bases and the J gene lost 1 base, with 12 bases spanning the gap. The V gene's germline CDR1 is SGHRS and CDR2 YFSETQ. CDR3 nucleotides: TGCGCCAGCAGCCCGTCTACGGTTTCTGGGGCCAACGTCCTGACTTTC. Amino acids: CASSPSTVSGANVLTF.